This passage covers 11 T cell receptor beta chains from one sample sequenced in a study of blood T cell repertoires in COVID-19. Assay used: immunoSEQ multiplex PCR; TCRdb lists only in-frame clones, some missing. The sample shows roughly 310,000 clones, 88% of them seen only once. Source material: peripheral blood. All receptors derive from a woman between 45 and 60 years old with active or convalescent COVID-19.

V and J are TRBV2 and TRBJ2-4; no clear D. V was trimmed by 3 bases and J by 2 bases, leaving 8 bases between them. The germline CDR1 and CDR2 sequences are SNHLY and FYNNEI. The CDR3 is 14 amino acids. As DNA, the CDR3 is TGTGCCAGCAGTGATGAGGTTCCCAAAAACATTCAGTACTTC. This codes for CASSDEVPKNIQYF.

The chain couples TRBV10-3 to TRBJ1-2; D gene unclear. This CDR3 is built from 14 residues. The germline gives CDR1 ENHRY, CDR2 SYGVKD. V was pared by 2 bases and J by 6 bases, with 13 bases between. CDR3 sequence: CAISETRGRHGYTF. The CDR3 DNA is TGTGCCATCAGTGAGACACGGGGTCGGCATGGCTACACCTTC.

The rearrangement uses TRBV15 and TRBJ1-4; D might be TRBD1 (6 bases). This CDR3 is built from 17 residues. Deletions cut 0 bases from V and 10 bases from J, with 21 bases between. Germline CDR1 and CDR2: LNHNV and YYDKDF (reference sequence). CDR3 coding DNA: TGTGCCACCAGCAGAGAGAGGGCAGGGGCTCCGGGTGGAAAACTGTTTTTT. Translated, it gives CATSRERAGAPGGKLFF.

Details on this clone: The sample has other DNA sequences that encode this CDR3 too. The V and J genes are TRBV11-3 and TRBJ2-7, with 7 bases identical to TRBD1. This CDR3 has 14 residues. J gave up 0 bases and V 5 bases, and 4 bases lay outside the gene matches. Germline CDR1 reads SGHNT; CDR2 reads YENEEA. CDR3 residues: CASSSRDSSYEQYF. The CDR3 nucleotides read TGTGCCAGCAGCAGCCGGGACAGCTCCTACGAGCAGTACTTC.

The table lists this clone with a count of one. V usage is TRBV6-5 and J usage is TRBJ1-1, with TRBD1 identical over 7 bases. Germline CDR1 reads MNHEY; CDR2 reads SVGAGI. V lost 8 bases and J lost 0; bases outside the gene matches: 3. CDR3 length: 13 residues. The CDR3 sequence: CASRGQLNTEAFF. The CDR3 DNA reads as TGTGCCAGCCGGGGACAGCTGAACACTGAAGCTTTCTTT.

This chain joins TRBV4-2 and TRBJ2-5; TRBD2 matches at 10 bases. Looked up from germline, CDR1 is LGHNA and CDR2 is YNFKEQ. The CDR3 sequence is 15 residues long. With 2 bases clipped from V and 6 bases from J, the junction kept 6 bases outside the gene matches. In nucleotides, the CDR3 is TGTGCCAGCAGCCAATCTAGCGGGAGTTCTCAGACCCAGTACTTC. Its protein is CASSQSSGSSQTQYF.

The rearrangement joins TRBV7-2 to TRBJ2-7, with D perhaps matching TRBD1 (5 bases). The CDR3 is 14 residues long. The ends were cut back, 2 bases at V and 3 bases at J, with 11 bases in the middle. CDR1 SGHTA and CDR2 FQGNSA come from the germline V gene. The CDR3 DNA sequence: TGTGCCAGCAGCTTATTCGGACACGACTACGAGCAGTACTTC. Encoded protein: CASSLFGHDYEQYF.

The CDR3 here is CASGDRDSGNEQFF. CDR3 bases: TGTGCCAGCGGGGACCGGGACAGCGGCAATGAGCAGTTCTTC. The gene calls are TRBV6-5 and TRBJ2-1; TRBD1 agrees at 7 bases. This CDR3 region has 14 residues. The V segment lost 8 bases and the J segment 6 bases; nucleotides outside the gene matches: 10. Looked up from germline, CDR1 is MNHEY and CDR2 is SVGAGI.

This clone was counted once. The chain uses TRBV7-2 and TRBJ2-7, with 8 bases that match TRBD2. J gave up 3 bases and V 4 bases, and 8 bases lay outside the gene matches. This CDR3 spans 15 amino acids. CDR1 is SGHTA, CDR2 FQGNSA, per germline. The CDR3 DNA follows: TGTGCCAGCAGCTCCCTCCGGGAGGGTCTCTACGAGCAGTACTTC. Translation gives CASSSLREGLYEQYF.

The CDR3 sequence: CASSLTPRLAGGEEQETQYF. DNA for the CDR3: TGCGCCAGCAGCTTGACCCCCCGCCTAGCGGGGGGGGAGGAACAAGAGACCCAGTACTTC. The chain links TRBV5-1 to TRBJ2-5; 12 bases align to TRBD2. CDR3 length equals 20 residues. CDR1 and CDR2 (germline): SGHRS, YFSETQ. Trimming at V came to 1 base and at J to 2 bases, leaving 15 bases not matched to a gene. Filled out from reference TRBV5-1 and TRBJ2-5, the complete variable domain reads KAGVTQTPRYLIKTRGQQVTLSCSPISGHRSVSWYQQTPGQGLQFLFEYFSETQRNKGNFPGRFSGRQFSNSRSEMNVSTLELGDSALYLCASSLTPRLAGGEEQETQYFGPGTRLLVL.

CDR3 amino acids: CASSSRRTSVSYEQYF. The CDR3 DNA sequence: TGTGCCAGCAGCTCCCGCCGGACTAGCGTGAGCTACGAGCAGTACTTC. V and J are TRBV11-2 and TRBJ2-7; 9 bases match TRBD2. The CDR3 is 16 residues long. Germline loops: CDR1 SGHAT, CDR2 FQNNGV. Losses at the gene ends were 4 bases for V and 3 bases for J; bases not matched to a gene: 10.